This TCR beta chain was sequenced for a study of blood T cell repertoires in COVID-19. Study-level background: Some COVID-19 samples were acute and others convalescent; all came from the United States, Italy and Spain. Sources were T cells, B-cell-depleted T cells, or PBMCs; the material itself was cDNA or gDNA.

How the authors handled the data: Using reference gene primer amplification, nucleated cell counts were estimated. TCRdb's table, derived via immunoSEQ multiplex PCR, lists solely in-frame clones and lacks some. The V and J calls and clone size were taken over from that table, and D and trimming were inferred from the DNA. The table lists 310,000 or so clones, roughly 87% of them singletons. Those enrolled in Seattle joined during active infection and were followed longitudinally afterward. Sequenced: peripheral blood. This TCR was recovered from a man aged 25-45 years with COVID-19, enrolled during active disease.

This CDR3 is CASSLGVRGLSYEQYF. For the CDR3, the DNA is TGTGCCAGCAGTTTAGGAGTCAGGGGGCTCTCCTACGAGCAGTACTTC. J is TRBJ2-7 and V is TRBV28, with TRBD1 matching over 8 bases. Germline-derived CDR1 and CDR2 are MDHEN and SYDVKM. Germline trimming cut 2 bases from V and 0 bases from J; bases unmatched to any gene: 6. This CDR3 has 16 amino acids.